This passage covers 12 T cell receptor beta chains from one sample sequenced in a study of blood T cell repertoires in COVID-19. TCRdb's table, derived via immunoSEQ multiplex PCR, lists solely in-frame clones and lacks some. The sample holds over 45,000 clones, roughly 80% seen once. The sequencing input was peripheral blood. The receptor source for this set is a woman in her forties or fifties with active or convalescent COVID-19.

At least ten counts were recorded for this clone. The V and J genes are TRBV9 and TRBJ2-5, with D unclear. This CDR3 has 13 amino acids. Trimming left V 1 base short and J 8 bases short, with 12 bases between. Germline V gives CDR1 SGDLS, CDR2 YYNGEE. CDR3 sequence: CASSVTDQGTQYF. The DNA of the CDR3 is TGTGCCAGCAGCGTAACAGATCAAGGTACCCAGTACTTC.

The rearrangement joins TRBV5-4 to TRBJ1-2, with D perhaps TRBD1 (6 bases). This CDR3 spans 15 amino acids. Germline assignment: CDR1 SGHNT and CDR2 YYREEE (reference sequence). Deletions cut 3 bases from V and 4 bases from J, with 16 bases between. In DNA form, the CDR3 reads TGTGCCAGCAGCTCCCTTCGGTCAGGGGTCTATGGCTACACCTTC. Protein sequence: CASSSLRSGVYGYTF.

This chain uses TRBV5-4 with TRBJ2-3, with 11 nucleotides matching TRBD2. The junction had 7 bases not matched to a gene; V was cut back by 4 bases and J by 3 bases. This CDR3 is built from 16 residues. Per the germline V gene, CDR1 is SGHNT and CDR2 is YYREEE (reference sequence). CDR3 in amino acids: CASSAGSGRGTDTQYF. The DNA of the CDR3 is TGTGCCAGCAGCGCGGGTAGCGGGAGGGGGACAGATACGCAGTATTTT. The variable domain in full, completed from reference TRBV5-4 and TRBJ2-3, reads ETGVTQSPTHLIKTRGQQVTLRCSSQSGHNTVSWYQQALGQGPQFIFQYYREEENGRGNFPPRFSGLQFPNYSSELNVNALELDDSALYLCASSAGSGRGTDTQYFGPGTRLTVL.

The chain's CDR3 is CASGQTNTGELFF. The CDR3 region has the DNA TGTGCCAGCGGACAGACGAACACCGGGGAGCTGTTTTTT. This sequence joins TRBV19 and TRBJ2-2; tentative D call: TRBD1 (6 bases). This CDR3 region has 13 residues. Germline V gene sequence: CDR1 LNHDA, CDR2 SQIVND (reference sequence). V lost 9 bases and J lost 0, with 8 bases in between. Full variable domain (remainder filled in from reference TRBV19 and TRBJ2-2): DGGITQSPKYLFRKEGQNVTLSCEQNLNHDAMYWYRQDPGQGLRLIYYSQIVNDFQKGDIAEGYSVSREKKESFPLTVTSAQKNPTAFYLCASGQTNTGELFFGEGSRLTVL.

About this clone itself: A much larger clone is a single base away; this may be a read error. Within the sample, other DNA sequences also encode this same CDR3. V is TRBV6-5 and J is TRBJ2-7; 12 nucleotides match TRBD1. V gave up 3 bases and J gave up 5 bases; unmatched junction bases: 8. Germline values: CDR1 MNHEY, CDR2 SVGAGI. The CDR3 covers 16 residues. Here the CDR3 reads CASSYGRGTGGHEQYF. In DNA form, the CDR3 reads TGTGCCAGCAGTTATGGGAGAGGGACAGGGGGCCACGAGCAGTACTTC.

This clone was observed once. The CDR3 sequence is CASSGPRGYSNQPQHF. Written as DNA, the CDR3 is TGTGCCAGCAGTGGACCTCGGGGGTATAGCAATCAGCCCCAGCATTTT. V usage is TRBV6-1 and J usage is TRBJ1-5, with D possibly TRBD1 on 5 matching bases. Trimming took off 4 bases at V and 0 bases at J, with 13 bases between the two ends. The CDR3 consists of 16 residues. Germline V lookup: CDR1 MNHNS, CDR2 SASEGT.

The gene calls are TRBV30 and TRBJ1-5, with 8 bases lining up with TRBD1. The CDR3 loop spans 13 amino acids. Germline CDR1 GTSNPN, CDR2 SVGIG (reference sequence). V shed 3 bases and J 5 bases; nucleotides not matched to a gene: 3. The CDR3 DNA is TGTGCCTGGAGCCCGACAGGGGATCAGCCCCAGCATTTT. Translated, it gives CAWSPTGDQPQHF.

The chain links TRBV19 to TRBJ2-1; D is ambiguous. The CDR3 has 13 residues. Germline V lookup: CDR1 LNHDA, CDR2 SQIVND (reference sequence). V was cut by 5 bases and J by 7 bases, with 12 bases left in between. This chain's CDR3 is CASSSSQENEQFF. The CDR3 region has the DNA TGTGCCAGTAGTTCGTCCCAGGAAAATGAGCAGTTCTTC.

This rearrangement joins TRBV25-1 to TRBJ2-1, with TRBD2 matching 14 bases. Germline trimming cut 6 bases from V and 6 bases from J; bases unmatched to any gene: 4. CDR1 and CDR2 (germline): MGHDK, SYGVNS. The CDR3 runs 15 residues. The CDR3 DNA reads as TGTGCCAGCAGCCGCGGACTAGCGGGAGGCAATGAGCAGTTCTTC. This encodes CASSRGLAGGNEQFF.

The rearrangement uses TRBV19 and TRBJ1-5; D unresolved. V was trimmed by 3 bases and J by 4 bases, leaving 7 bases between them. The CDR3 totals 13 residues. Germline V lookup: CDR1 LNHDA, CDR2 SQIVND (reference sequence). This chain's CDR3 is CASSIPFNQPQHF. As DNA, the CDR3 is TGTGCCAGTAGTATCCCCTTTAATCAGCCCCAGCATTTT.

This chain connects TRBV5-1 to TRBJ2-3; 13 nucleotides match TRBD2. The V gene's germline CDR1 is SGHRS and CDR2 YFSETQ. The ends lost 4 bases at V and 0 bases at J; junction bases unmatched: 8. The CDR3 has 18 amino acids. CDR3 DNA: TGCGCCAGCAGCACGGGACTAGCGGGGTTGGCTAGCACAGATACGCAGTATTTT. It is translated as CASSTGLAGLASTDTQYF.

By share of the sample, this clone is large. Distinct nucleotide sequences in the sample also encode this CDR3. CDR3 region: CASSVRGADGYTF. DNA for the CDR3: TGTGCCAGCAGTGTCAGGGGGGCGGACGGCTACACCTTC. This sequence joins TRBV28 and TRBJ1-2, with 7 positions matching TRBD1. There are 13 residues in the CDR3. The germline gives CDR1 MDHEN, CDR2 SYDVKM. The V and J ends lost 5 bases and 8 bases, in that order; junction bases with no gene match: 8.